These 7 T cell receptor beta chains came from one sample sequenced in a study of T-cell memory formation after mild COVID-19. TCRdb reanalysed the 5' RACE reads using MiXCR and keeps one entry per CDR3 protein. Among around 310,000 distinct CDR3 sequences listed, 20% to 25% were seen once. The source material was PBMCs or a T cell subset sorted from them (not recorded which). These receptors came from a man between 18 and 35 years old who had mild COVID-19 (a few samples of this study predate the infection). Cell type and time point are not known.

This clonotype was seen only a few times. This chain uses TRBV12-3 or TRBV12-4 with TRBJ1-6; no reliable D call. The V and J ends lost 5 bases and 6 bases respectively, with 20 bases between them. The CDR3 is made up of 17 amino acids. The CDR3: CASSPAWAGMGNSPLHF. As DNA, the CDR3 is TGTGCCAGCAGTCCAGCCTGGGCGGGGATGGGTAATTCACCCCTCCACTTT.

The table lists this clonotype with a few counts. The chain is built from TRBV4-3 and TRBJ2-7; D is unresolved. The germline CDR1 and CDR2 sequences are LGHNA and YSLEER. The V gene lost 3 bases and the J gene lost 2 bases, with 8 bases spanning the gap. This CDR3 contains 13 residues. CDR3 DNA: TGCGCCAGCAGCCAGAGGATGACCTACGAGCAGTACTTC. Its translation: CASSQRMTYEQYF.

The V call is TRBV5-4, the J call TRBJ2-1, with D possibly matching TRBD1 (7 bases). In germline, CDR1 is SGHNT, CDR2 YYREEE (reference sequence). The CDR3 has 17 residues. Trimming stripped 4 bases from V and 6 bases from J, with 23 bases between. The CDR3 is CASSKGGTGATLNEQFF. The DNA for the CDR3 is TGTGCCAGCAGCAAGGGGGGTACAGGGGCCACCCTCAATGAGCAGTTCTTC.

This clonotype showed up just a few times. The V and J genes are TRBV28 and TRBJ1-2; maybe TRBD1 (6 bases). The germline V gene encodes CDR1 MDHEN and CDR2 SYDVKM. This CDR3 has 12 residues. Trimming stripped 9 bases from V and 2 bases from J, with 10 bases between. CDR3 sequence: CASSDRNYGYTF. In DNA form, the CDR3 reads TGTGCCAGTTCAGACAGGAACTATGGCTACACCTTC.

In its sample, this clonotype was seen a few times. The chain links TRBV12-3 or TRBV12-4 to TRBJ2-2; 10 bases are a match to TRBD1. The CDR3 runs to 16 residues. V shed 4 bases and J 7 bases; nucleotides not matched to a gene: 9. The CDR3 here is CASSYLGQGMGGELFF. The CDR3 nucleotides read TGTGCCAGCAGTTACCTGGGACAGGGGATGGGCGGGGAGCTGTTTTTT.

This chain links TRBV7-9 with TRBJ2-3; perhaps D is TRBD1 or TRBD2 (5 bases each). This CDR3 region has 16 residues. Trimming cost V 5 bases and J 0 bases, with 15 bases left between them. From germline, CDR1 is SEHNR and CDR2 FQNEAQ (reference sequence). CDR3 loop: CASSPNRGRSTDTQYF. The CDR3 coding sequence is TGTGCCAGCAGCCCGAACCGGGGACGAAGCACAGATACGCAGTATTTT.

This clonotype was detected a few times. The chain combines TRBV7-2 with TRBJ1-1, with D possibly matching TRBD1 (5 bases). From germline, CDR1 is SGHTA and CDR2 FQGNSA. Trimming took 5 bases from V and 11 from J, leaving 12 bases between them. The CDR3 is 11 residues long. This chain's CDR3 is CASSQDTLAFF. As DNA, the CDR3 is TGTGCCAGCAGCCAGGACACGCTGGCTTTCTTT. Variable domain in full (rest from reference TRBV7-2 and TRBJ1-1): GAGVSQSPSNKVTEKGKDVELRCDPISGHTALYWYRQSLGQGLEFLIYFQGNSAPDKSGLPSDRFSAERTGGSVSTLTIQRTQQEDSAVYLCASSQDTLAFFGQGTRLTVV.